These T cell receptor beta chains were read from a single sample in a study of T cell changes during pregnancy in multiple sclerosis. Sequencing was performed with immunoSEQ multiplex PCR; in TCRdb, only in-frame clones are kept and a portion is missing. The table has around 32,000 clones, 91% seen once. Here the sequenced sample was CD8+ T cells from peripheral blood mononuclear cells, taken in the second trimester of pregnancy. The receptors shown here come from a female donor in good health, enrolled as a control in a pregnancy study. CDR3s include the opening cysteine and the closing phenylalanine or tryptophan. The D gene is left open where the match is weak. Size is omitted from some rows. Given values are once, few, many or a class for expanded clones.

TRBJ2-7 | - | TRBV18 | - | CASSPGLTYEQYF | TGTGCCAGCTCACCCGGACTCACCTACGAGCAGTACTTC
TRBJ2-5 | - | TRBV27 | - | CASRSQFPQETQYF | TGTGCCAGCAGGTCACAGTTCCCTCAAGAGACCCAGTACTTC
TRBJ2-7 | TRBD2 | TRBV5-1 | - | CASRPGTSMHEQYF | TGCGCCAGCCGACCCGGGACTAGCATGCACGAGCAGTACTTC
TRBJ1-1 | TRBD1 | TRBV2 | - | CARGQGSRAEAFF | TGTGCCAGAGGACAGGGAAGTAGGGCTGAAGCTTTCTTT
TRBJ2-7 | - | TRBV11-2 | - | CASSLESTYEQYF | TGTGCCAGCAGCTTAGAGAGTACCTACGAGCAGTACTTC
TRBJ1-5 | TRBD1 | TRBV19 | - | CASNTGGLSNQPQHF | TGTGCCAGCAATACAGGGGGCCTTAGCAATCAGCCCCAGCATTTT
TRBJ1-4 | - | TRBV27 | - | CASSLYPGSDEKLFF | TGTGCCAGCAGTTTATATCCAGGGTCCGATGAAAAACTGTTTTTT
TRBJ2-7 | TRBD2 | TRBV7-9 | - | CASSLELAGGLLFSYEQYF | TGTGCCAGCAGCTTAGAACTAGCGGGGGGCCTACTCTTTTCCTACGAGCAGTACTTC
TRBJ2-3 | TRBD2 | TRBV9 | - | CASSVSGGTTDTQYF | TGTGCCAGCAGCGTTAGCGGGGGAACCACAGATACGCAGTATTTT
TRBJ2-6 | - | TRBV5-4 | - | CASSFRDSLSGANVLTF | TGTGCCAGCAGCTTCCGGGACTCCTTGTCTGGGGCCAACGTCCTGACTTTC
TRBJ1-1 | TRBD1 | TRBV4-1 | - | CASSQGVQGVSTEAFF | TGCGCCAGCAGCCAAGGGGTACAGGGGGTTAGTACTGAAGCTTTCTTT
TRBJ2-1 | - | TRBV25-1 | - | CASSERGLARYNEQFF | TGTGCCAGCAGTGAAAGGGGGCTAGCGCGCTACAATGAGCAGTTCTTC
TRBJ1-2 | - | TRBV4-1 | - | CASSQARSYGYTF | TGCGCCAGCAGCCAAGCCAGGTCCTATGGCTACACCTTC
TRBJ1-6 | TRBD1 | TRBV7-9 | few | CASSRGQGADSPLHF | TGTGCCAGCAGCAGGGGACAGGGGGCTGATTCACCCCTCCACTTT
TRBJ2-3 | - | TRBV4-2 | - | CASSQDEGLNGRYF | TGTGCCAGCAGCCAAGATGAGGGACTTAATGGGAGGTATTTT
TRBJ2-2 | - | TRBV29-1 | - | CSVGDSKRNTGELFF | TGCAGCGTGGGGGACTCAAAAAGGAACACCGGGGAGCTGTTTTTT
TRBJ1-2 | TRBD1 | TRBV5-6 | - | CASRGQTNYGYTF | TGTGCCAGCAGGGGACAGACTAACTATGGCTACACCTTC
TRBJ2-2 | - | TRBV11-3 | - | CASSFAGIGELFF | TGTGCCAGCAGCTTTGCAGGTATCGGGGAGCTGTTTTTT
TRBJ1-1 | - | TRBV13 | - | CASSLSPPGETEAFF | TGTGCCAGCAGCTTATCCCCTCCAGGGGAGACTGAAGCTTTCTTT
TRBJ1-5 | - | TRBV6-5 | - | CASSRQHNQPQHF | TGTGCCAGCAGCCGACAGCACAATCAGCCCCAGCATTTT
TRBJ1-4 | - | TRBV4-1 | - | CASSPQSIQGPANEKLFF | TGCGCCAGCAGCCCACAGAGCATACAGGGCCCGGCTAATGAAAAACTGTTTTTT
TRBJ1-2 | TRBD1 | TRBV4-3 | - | CASSQDGIGDRGGYTF | TGCGCCAGCAGCCAAGACGGAATAGGGGACAGGGGTGGCTACACCTTC
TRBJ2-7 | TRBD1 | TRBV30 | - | CARGQGASYEQYF | TGTGCCCGGGGACAGGGGGCCTCCTACGAGCAGTACTTC
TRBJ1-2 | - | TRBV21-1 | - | CASIKRGIPGYGYTF | TGTGCCAGCATCAAGAGAGGGATACCCGGCTATGGCTACACCTTC
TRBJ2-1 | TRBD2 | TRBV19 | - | CASSIVSGGGNEQFF | TGTGCCAGTAGTATAGTTTCGGGGGGGGGAAATGAGCAGTTCTTC
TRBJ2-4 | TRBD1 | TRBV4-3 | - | CASSQDRQGGNIQYF | TGCGCCAGCAGCCAAGACAGACAGGGGGGAAACATTCAGTACTTC
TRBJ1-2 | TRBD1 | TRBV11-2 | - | CASSLDHVGQAYYGYTF | TGTGCCAGCAGCTTAGATCACGTGGGACAGGCCTACTATGGCTACACCTTC
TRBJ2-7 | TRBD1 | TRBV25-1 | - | CASRGQGYEQYF | TGTGCCAGCAGGGGACAGGGCTACGAGCAGTACTTC
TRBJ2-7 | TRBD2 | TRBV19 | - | CASSSRLAGLTYEQYF | TGTGCCAGTAGTTCCCGACTAGCGGGGCTTACCTACGAGCAGTACTTC
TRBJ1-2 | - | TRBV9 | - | CASSEQGANYGYTF | TGTGCCAGCAGCGAACAAGGGGCTAACTATGGCTACACCTTC
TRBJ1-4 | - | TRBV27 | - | CASTSLGATNEKLFF | TGTGCCAGCACTTCTTTGGGAGCAACTAATGAAAAACTGTTTTTT
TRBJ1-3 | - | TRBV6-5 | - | CASSYGAASGNTIYF | TGTGCCAGCAGTTATGGGGCAGCCTCTGGAAACACCATATATTTT
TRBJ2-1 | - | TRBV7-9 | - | CASSLDEGYNEQFF | TGTGCCAGCAGCTTAGATGAGGGTTACAATGAGCAGTTCTTC
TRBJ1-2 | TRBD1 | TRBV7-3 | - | CASSVGTGDVYGYTF | TGTGCCAGCAGCGTAGGGACAGGGGACGTCTATGGCTACACCTTC
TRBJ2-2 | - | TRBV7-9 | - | CASSLAVTGLNTGELFF | TGTGCCAGCAGCTTAGCGGTAACAGGCTTGAACACCGGGGAGCTGTTTTTT
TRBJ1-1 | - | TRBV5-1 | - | CASSSTGSPEAFF | TGCGCCAGCAGCTCAACAGGGAGTCCTGAAGCTTTCTTT
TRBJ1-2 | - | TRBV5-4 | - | CASSPLQGYGYTF | TGTGCCAGCAGCCCCCTACAGGGTTATGGCTACACCTTC
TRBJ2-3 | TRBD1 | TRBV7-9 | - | CASRGPGQGAYTQYF | TGTGCCAGCAGAGGCCCGGGACAGGGGGCTTATACGCAGTATTTT
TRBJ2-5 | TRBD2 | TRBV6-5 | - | CASRRPAGRQETQYF | TGTGCCAGCAGGCGACCAGCGGGGAGGCAAGAGACCCAGTACTTC
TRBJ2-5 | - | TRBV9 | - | CASSQPGALETQYF | TGTGCCAGCAGCCAACCAGGGGCCCTTGAGACCCAGTACTTC
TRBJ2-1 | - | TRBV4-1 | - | CASSQDSYNEQFF | TGCGCCAGCAGCCAGGACTCGTACAATGAGCAGTTCTTC
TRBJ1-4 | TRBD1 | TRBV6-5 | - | CASSVYRGLTEKLFF | TGTGCCAGCAGTGTGTACAGGGGTCTTACTGAAAAACTGTTTTTT